This paragraph reports one T cell receptor beta chain. Its antigen remains unidentified. There are no base qualities to consult, and no much larger clone falls within one base. Genomic DNA was isolated from the sorted cells so that the TCRbeta CDR3 region could be sequenced. The immunoSEQ Assay was used to sequence the TCRbeta CDR3 regions. Drawn from immuneACCESS, this table holds only the in-frame rearrangements with V and J called that TCRdb kept. Clones are partly lost; checked studies trace under half to an unresolved V gene and leave the rest unexplained. The sample profile shows about 62,000 clones; 88% of them were found once. The ten biggest clones cover around 5.1% of the sample. This sample was included in a study of OX40 agonist ivuxolimab in advanced cancers. For the wider study: Ivuxolimab, which targeted the costimulatory receptor OX40 (CD134), was an agonistic, fully human IgG2 monoclonal antibody. Intravenous ivuxolimab was administered to patients every 2 weeks at six dose levels: 0.01, 0.1, 0.3, 1.5, 3 and 10 mg/kg. Peripheral TCRbeta sequencing was intended to test whether TCR sequence diversity was altered and clonal T-cell expansion was caused by ivuxolimab. In the dose-escalation cohort, 82.7% of patients were male, and the mean age was approximately 55 years, with a range of about 23 to 90. The paper reports the monotherapy dose-escalation portion (N = 52 patients) of the phase I ivuxolimab trial. Patients were allowed to have had prior anti-PD-1, anti-PD-L1 or anti-CTLA-4 therapy, and around 43% of the dose-escalation patients had been treated with checkpoint inhibitors. Partial responses were achieved by three dose-escalation patients, of whom one had hepatocellular carcinoma and two had cutaneous melanoma. Of the approximately 50 dose-escalation patients, hepatocellular carcinoma was present in 19, melanoma in approximately 15, renal cell carcinoma in 9 and head and neck cancer in 9. The study at large found these results: At doses of 0.1 to 3.0 mg/kg, clonal expansion of both CD4+ and CD8+ blood T cells was observed from baseline to week 6. In the 0.1-3.0 mg/kg groups, partial responders were among the patients with the lowest normalized peripheral clonal expansion, particularly in CD8+ T cells. After ivuxolimab, more expanded clones were found on average in CD8+ T cells than in CD4+ T cells. The antigen specificity of the clonally expanded peripheral T cells was not determined. Low levels of normalized T-cell clonal expansion were also shown by some nonresponding patients.

The trial excluded patients who had a history of autoimmune disease or were on systemic immunosuppression. In every dose cohort, peripheral blood was drawn for TCR sequencing at baseline, cycle 4 day 1, and cycle 7 day 1. Samples came from an open-label, multicenter, first-in-human phase I dose-escalation trial of ivuxolimab. Adults with locally advanced or metastatic melanoma, renal cell, hepatocellular, or head and neck squamous cell carcinoma were enrolled in the trial. CD4+ and CD8+ T cells were sorted separately from peripheral blood before TCR sequencing. Reading the germline V gene (reference sequence) gives CDR1 SEHNR and CDR2 FQNEAQ. The CDR3 has 15 amino acids, counting the end cysteine and phenylalanine. Of all the DNA, just the CDR3 is kept, 45 bases in frame from base 1. V drops 5 bases and J drops 5 bases, leaving 18 bases in between.

The sequence was collected from an adult with an advanced solid tumor such as melanoma, head and neck, liver or kidney cancer. The material sequenced was CD4+ or CD8+ T cells sorted from blood, taken in a trial of the OX40 agonist ivuxolimab. This chain is built from TRBV7-9 and TRBJ2-5; the D gene cannot be resolved beyond TRBD1 or TRBD2, each matching 5 bases. The CDR3 has the sequence CASSAGTSARETQYF. In nucleotides, the sequence is TGTGCCAGCAGCGCTGGGACGTCAGCAAGGGAGACCCAGTACTTC.